What follows are 19 T cell receptor beta chains derived from one specimen sequenced in a study of PD-L1 blockade in urothelial cancer. Measured with immunoSEQ multiplex PCR; TCRdb has only the in-frame clones, and not every one. Of about 100,000 clones in the sample, approximately 90% are singletons; the top ten hold around 0.92%. The sample was PBMCs, taken around atezolizumab (anti-PD-L1) treatment. The receptors were gathered from a woman aged 80 or over with urothelial cancer.

The V call is TRBV18, the J call TRBJ2-7, with 9 bases identical to TRBD2. In germline, CDR1 is KGHSH, CDR2 LQKENI. Trimming took 3 bases from V and 6 from J; bases not matched to a gene: 12. The CDR3 runs to 16 residues. In DNA, the CDR3 is TGTGCCAGCTCACCTGTCTCGCTAGCGGGAACGACCGAGCAGTACTTC. Translating gives CASSPVSLAGTTEQYF.

The rearrangement joins TRBV29-1 to TRBJ2-7; D perhaps matches TRBD1 (5 bases). V was cut by 0 bases and J by 4 bases, with 13 bases left in between. The length of the CDR3 is 14 residues. Germline V gene data show CDR1 as SQVTM and CDR2 as ANQGSEA. As DNA, the CDR3 is TGCAGCGTTGAAGATGTAGGGGTTAGTTACGAGCAGTACTTC. It yields the protein CSVEDVGVSYEQYF.

V is TRBV11-2 and J is TRBJ2-1; D is perhaps TRBD2 (5 bases). Germline loops: CDR1 SGHAT, CDR2 FQNNGV. This CDR3 is 15 amino acids long. V was cut by 4 bases and J by 5 bases, with 15 bases left in between. CDR3 protein: CASSSITNGDNEQFF. The CDR3 nucleotides are TGTGCCAGCAGCTCCATCACTAACGGGGACAATGAGCAGTTCTTC.

This chain uses TRBV6-5 with TRBJ1-1; tentative D call: TRBD1 (6 bases). CDR3 length: 15 amino acids. The V gene lost 2 bases and the J gene lost 0 bases, with 10 bases spanning the gap. Looked up from germline, CDR1 is MNHEY and CDR2 is SVGAGI. This CDR3 is CASSYDRILNTEAFF. CDR3 DNA: TGTGCCAGCAGTTACGACAGGATTTTGAACACTGAAGCTTTCTTT.

V gene TRBV18 combines with J gene TRBJ2-2; maybe TRBD2 (5 bases). Germline assignment: CDR1 KGHSH and CDR2 LQKENI. V was pared by 8 bases and J by 5 bases, with 12 bases between. The CDR3 has 13 residues. CDR3 loop: CASDVRGTGELFF. Written as DNA, the CDR3 is TGTGCCAGCGACGTGCGAGGGACCGGGGAGCTGTTTTTT.

The chain recombines TRBV19 with TRBJ2-1, with 7 bases that match TRBD2. Germline CDR1 reads LNHDA; CDR2 reads SQIVND (reference sequence). The CDR3 is 14 amino acids. Losses at the gene ends were 8 bases for V and 6 bases for J; bases not matched to a gene: 10. CDR3 bases: TGTGCCAGTTGCGAACTAGCGACGACCAATGAGCAGTTCTTC. It specifies CASCELATTNEQFF.

The chain is built from TRBV7-6 and TRBJ2-7, with 7 bases aligning to TRBD1. Trimming removed 5 bases from V and 0 bases from J; junction bases left unmatched: 13. The germline V gene encodes CDR1 SGHVS and CDR2 FNYEAQ. This CDR3 comprises 17 residues. CDR3 amino acids: CASSLRPPDRSSYEQYF. In nucleotides, the CDR3 is TGTGCCAGCAGCCTCAGACCTCCGGACAGGAGCTCCTACGAGCAGTACTTC.

This chain joins TRBV7-2 and TRBJ2-5; 9 positions agree with TRBD2. V shed 4 bases, J shed 5 bases, and the junction held 8 bases outside the gene matches. Germline V CDR1 and CDR2: SGHTA, FQGNSA. The CDR3 extends over 15 amino acids. Here the CDR3 DNA reads TGTGCCAGCAGCTCTCAAGCGGGGGGAATGGAGACCCAGTACTTC. It translates to CASSSQAGGMETQYF.

The chain carries TRBV28 and TRBJ2-2; tentative D call: TRBD1 (5 bases). Germline V CDR1 and CDR2: MDHEN, SYDVKM. The CDR3 consists of 11 residues. V dropped 7 bases and J dropped 7 bases, with 7 bases sitting between them. CDR3 in amino acids: CASIGDGELFF. CDR3 coding DNA: TGTGCCAGCATAGGGGACGGGGAGCTGTTTTTT.

The V call is TRBV20-1, the J call TRBJ2-7; D unclear. Germline V lookup: CDR1 DFQATT, CDR2 SNEGSKA (reference sequence). Deletions cut 5 bases from V and 5 bases from J, with 10 bases between. This CDR3 has 11 amino acids. The DNA for the CDR3 is TGCAGTGCTGGTAGTCGCCACGAGCAGTACTTC. Its translation: CSAGSRHEQYF.

The chain carries TRBV5-8 and TRBJ2-5; 7 nucleotides line up with TRBD2. The CDR3 loop spans 15 amino acids. Germline V gene sequence: CDR1 SGHTS, CDR2 YDEGEE. V lost 1 base and J lost 2; bases outside the gene matches: 5. The CDR3 region is CASSLQSGAQETQYF. CDR3 DNA sequence: TGTGCCAGCAGCTTGCAAAGCGGGGCGCAAGAGACCCAGTACTTC.

The CDR3 loop reads CASSLRTTRDYTF. Here the CDR3 DNA reads TGTGCCAGTAGTTTGCGGACCACTAGGGACTACACCTTC. The chain recombines TRBV19 with TRBJ1-2; D remains unclear. Germline V lookup: CDR1 LNHDA, CDR2 SQIVND (reference sequence). V dropped 5 bases and J dropped 10 bases, with 17 bases sitting between them. This CDR3 has 13 amino acids.

This clone was recorded only once. The rearrangement uses TRBV6-1 and TRBJ1-5, with a tentative D call TRBD1 (5 bases). The CDR3 length is 15 residues. The V gene's germline CDR1 is MNHNS and CDR2 SASEGT. V lost 4 bases and J 4 bases, leaving 14 bases between the germline ends. CDR3: CASSVPSGKNQPQHF. In nucleotides, the CDR3 is TGTGCCAGCAGTGTGCCTTCAGGGAAGAATCAGCCCCAGCATTTT.

This sequence joins TRBV4-2 and TRBJ2-3; weak D call: TRBD2 (6 bases). The V end was cut by 2 bases, the J end by 0 bases, with 12 bases between. From germline, CDR1 is LGHNA and CDR2 YNFKEQ. The CDR3 spans 16 residues. In nucleotides, the CDR3 is TGTGCCAGCAGCCAATACTTAGCGGAAAGCACAGATACGCAGTATTTT. Amino acid sequence: CASSQYLAESTDTQYF.

J is TRBJ2-1 and V is TRBV5-4; D might be TRBD1 (5 bases). Germline CDR1 SGHNT, CDR2 YYREEE (reference sequence). The CDR3 consists of 17 residues. The V end was cut by 3 bases, the J end by 3 bases, with 19 bases between. The CDR3 loop reads CASSSQGDSRHYNEQFF. The CDR3 DNA reads TGTGCCAGCAGCTCCCAGGGTGATAGCAGACACTACAATGAGCAGTTCTTC.

This chain connects TRBV28 to TRBJ2-7; TRBD2 is a possible D gene (5 bases). This CDR3 is 13 amino acids long. Trimming cost V 6 bases and J 1 base, with 10 bases left between them. CDR1 MDHEN and CDR2 SYDVKM come from the germline V gene. DNA for the CDR3: TGTGCCAGCAGCACCCCGGGGTCCTACGAGCAGTACTTC. It specifies CASSTPGSYEQYF.

J is TRBJ1-1 and V is TRBV27; D remains unclear. The V end was cut by 4 bases, the J end by 0 bases, with 6 bases between. The CDR3 is made up of 13 amino acids. The V gene's germline CDR1 is MNHEY and CDR2 SMNVEV (reference sequence). The CDR3 nucleotides read TGTGCCAGCAGTTACCGGGTGAACACTGAAGCTTTCTTT. It encodes CASSYRVNTEAFF.

The chain is built from TRBV27 and TRBJ1-2; TRBD1 is a possible D gene (6 bases). Germline CDR1 is MNHEY and CDR2 is SMNVEV (reference sequence). Trimming pared 8 bases from V and 6 bases from J, leaving 13 bases between. CDR3 length: 12 residues. The CDR3, as DNA: TGTGCCAGCTCCCCTGGGGGCGATGGCTACACCTTC. It yields the protein CASSPGGDGYTF.

The chain employs TRBV11-2 and TRBJ2-2; 13 bases fit TRBD2. V lost 5 bases to trimming and J lost 7 bases; unmatched junction nucleotides: 7. There are 16 residues in the CDR3. In germline, CDR1 is SGHAT, CDR2 FQNNGV. CDR3 region: CASSRGTSGNVGELFF. CDR3 nucleotide sequence: TGTGCCAGCAGCCGCGGGACTAGCGGGAATGTCGGGGAGCTGTTTTTT.